This T cell receptor beta chain was sequenced for a study of T cells in Graves' hyperthyroidism and ophthalmopathy. This clonotype was recorded a few times. The TCR beta CDR3 regions underwent amplification using RNA transcripts as the source. First-round RT-PCR with HTBI primers amplified the TCR CDR3 region. TCRdb reprocessed the multiplex PCR reads with MiXCR, giving one entry per CDR3 protein. The sample records some 800,000 distinct CDR3 sequences, over 35% being singletons. From germline, CDR1 is SGHKS and CDR2 YYEKEE (reference sequence). There are 14 residues in the CDR3. V gave up 3 bases and J gave up 0 bases, with 9 bases separating them. No progression to ophthalmopathy during 18 months of follow-up defined stable disease.

This TCR was sampled from a man between 18 and 29 years old with Graves' hyperthyroidism. Sequencing input: blood. The chain links TRBV5-5 to TRBJ1-2; D uncertain. The CDR3 DNA follows: TGTGCCAGCAGCTCAACAGAAGCTAACTATGGCTACACCTTC. This encodes CASSSTEANYGYTF.